This TCR beta chain was sequenced during a study of blood T cell repertoires in COVID-19. Whole-study context: Researchers got acute and convalescent COVID-19 samples from the United States, Italy and Spain.

Cohorts were assigned according to the clinical history that participants reported. Symptom resolution, clearance, or two negative PCRs marked the recovered donors of Cohort 3. Original handling: Amplification of reference gene primers was used by the study to estimate nucleated cell counts. The data were produced by immunoSEQ multiplex PCR, yet TCRdb's version contains in-frame clones alone and is incomplete. V and J calls and clone size are as listed in that table; D and trimming were resolved from the DNA. The sample comprises over 150,000 clones, roughly 84% of which are singletons, and 3% to 3.5% rests with the top ten. CDR3 length equals 16 residues. V was trimmed by 2 bases and J by 2 bases, leaving 10 bases between them. Germline loops: CDR1 MDHEN, CDR2 SYDVKM.

The rearrangement uses TRBV28 and TRBJ1-6; a possible D gene is TRBD1 (5 bases). The sequence came from a woman in her thirties who had recovered from COVID-19. The specimen was PBMCs or T cells enriched from blood (not recorded which). This chain's CDR3 is CASSLGQGTYNSPLHF. CDR3 in DNA: TGTGCCAGCAGTTTAGGCCAGGGAACCTATAATTCACCCCTCCACTTT. The whole variable domain, remainder taken from reference TRBV28 and TRBJ1-6, is DVKVTQSSRYLVKRTGEKVFLECVQDMDHENMFWYRQDPGLGLRLIYFSYDVKMKEKGDIPEGYSVSREKKERFSLILESASTNQTSMYLCASSLGQGTYNSPLHFGNGTRLTVT.